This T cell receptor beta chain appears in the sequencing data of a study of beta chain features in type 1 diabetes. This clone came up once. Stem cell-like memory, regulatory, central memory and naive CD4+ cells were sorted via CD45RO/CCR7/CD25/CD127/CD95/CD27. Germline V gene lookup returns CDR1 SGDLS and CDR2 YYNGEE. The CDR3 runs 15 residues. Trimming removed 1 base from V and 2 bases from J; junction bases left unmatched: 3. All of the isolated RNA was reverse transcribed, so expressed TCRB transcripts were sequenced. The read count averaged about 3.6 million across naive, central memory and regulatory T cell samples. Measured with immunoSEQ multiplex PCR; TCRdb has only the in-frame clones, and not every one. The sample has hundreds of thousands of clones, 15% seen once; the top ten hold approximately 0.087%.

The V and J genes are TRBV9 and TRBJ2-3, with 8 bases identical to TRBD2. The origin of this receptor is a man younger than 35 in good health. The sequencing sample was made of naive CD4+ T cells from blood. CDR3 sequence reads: CASSVYSGNTDTQYF. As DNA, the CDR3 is TGTGCCAGCAGCGTATATAGCGGGAACACAGATACGCAGTATTTT. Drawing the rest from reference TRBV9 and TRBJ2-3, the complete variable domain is DSGVTQTPKHLITATGQRVTLRCSPRSGDLSVYWYQQSLDQGLQFLIQYYNGEERAKGNILERFSAQQFPDLHSELNLSSLELGDSALYFCASSVYSGNTDTQYFGPGTRLTVL.